One sample yielded the 18 T cell receptor beta chains listed below, sequenced in a study of blood T cell repertoires in COVID-19. Clones were read by immunoSEQ multiplex PCR, and TCRdb kept only the in-frame ones, dropping some. The data hold 160,000 or so clones, with about 83% observed a single time. Sequencing was carried out using peripheral blood. These receptors were collected from a woman older than 75 with acute or convalescent COVID-19.

The V call is TRBV30, the J call TRBJ2-5, with unresolved D. Looked up from germline, CDR1 is GTSNPN and CDR2 is SVGIG (reference sequence). The CDR3 has 12 residues. V lost 0 bases and J lost 7, with 9 bases in between. CDR3 sequence: CAWSVILGTQYF. Written as DNA, the CDR3 is TGTGCCTGGAGTGTAATCCTAGGGACCCAGTACTTC.

This sequence joins TRBV6-2 or TRBV6-3 and TRBJ1-1, with a tentative D call TRBD1 (5 bases). CDR1 and CDR2 (germline): MNHEY, SVGEGT. CDR3 size: 14 residues. V was clipped by 3 bases and J by 2 bases, with 10 bases between them. The DNA of the CDR3 is TGTGCCAGCAGTTATGGACATCCAAACACTGAAGCTTTCTTT. It encodes CASSYGHPNTEAFF.

In its sample, this clone was seen many times. The rearrangement links TRBV7-2 to TRBJ2-5; maybe TRBD1 (5 bases). Germline-derived CDR1 and CDR2 are SGHTA and FQGNSA. This CDR3 has 15 residues. Trimming shortened V by 3 bases and J by 0 bases, and 11 bases separated the two germline ends. The CDR3 protein is CASSFAGSYQETQYF. CDR3 in DNA: TGTGCCAGCAGCTTTGCAGGGTCGTACCAAGAGACCCAGTACTTC.

This clone has more than one count but fewer than ten. This chain's CDR3 is CASSIGRGTNYGYTF. DNA for the CDR3: TGTGCCAGTAGTATAGGACGAGGGACTAACTATGGCTACACCTTC. The V call is TRBV19, the J call TRBJ1-2; D remains unclear. This CDR3 has 15 amino acids. Trimming took 1 base from V and 0 from J, leaving 9 bases between them. The V gene's germline CDR1 is LNHDA and CDR2 SQIVND (reference sequence).

This chain connects TRBV12-3 or TRBV12-4 to TRBJ1-1, with 9 bases aligning to TRBD1. This CDR3 region has 13 residues. The junction had 5 bases not matched to a gene; V was cut back by 6 bases and J by 6 bases. CDR3 DNA sequence: TGTGCCAGCAGGGACAGGGGAATATCTGAAGCTTTCTTT. Its protein is CASRDRGISEAFF.

The chain combines TRBV19 with TRBJ2-5, with D unclear. Trimming left V 6 bases short and J 5 bases short, with 13 bases between. The germline CDR1 and CDR2 sequences are LNHDA and SQIVND (reference sequence). CDR3 size: 13 residues. The CDR3 DNA follows: TGTGCCAGTAGCCCAGGATGGGCGGAGACCCAGTACTTC. This gives the protein CASSPGWAETQYF.

The V gene is TRBV20-1, the J gene TRBJ1-1; TRBD1 might be the D (6 bases). Germline V CDR1 and CDR2: DFQATT, SNEGSKA (reference sequence). V was cut by 8 bases and J by 4 bases, with 11 bases left in between. CDR3 length equals 11 residues. This chain's CDR3 is CSPGQPTEAFF. Here the CDR3 DNA reads TGCAGTCCTGGACAGCCCACTGAAGCTTTCTTT.

This rearrangement joins TRBV20-1 to TRBJ2-5, with 7 bases lining up with TRBD2. The V gene's germline CDR1 is DFQATT and CDR2 SNEGSKA (reference sequence). CDR3 size: 11 residues. The junction had 4 bases not matched to a gene; V was cut back by 7 bases and J by 5 bases. DNA for the CDR3: TGCAGTGTTGGGCGGGAGGAGACCCAGTACTTC. Its translation: CSVGREETQYF.

The chain combines TRBV12-3 or TRBV12-4 with TRBJ1-2; 7 nucleotides match TRBD1. The junction had 6 bases not matched to a gene; V was cut back by 7 bases and J by 4 bases. CDR3 length equals 13 residues. This chain's CDR3 is CASNYRQGYGYTF. The CDR3 coding sequence is TGTGCCAGCAACTACCGACAGGGCTATGGCTACACCTTC.

This rearrangement joins TRBV5-8 to TRBJ1-6; 12 bases match TRBD1. J gave up 5 bases and V 4 bases, and 10 bases lay outside the gene matches. Germline-derived CDR1 and CDR2 are SGHTS and YDEGEE. The CDR3 length is 18 residues. In DNA, the CDR3 is TGTGCCAGCAGCGCAGCCGGGACAGGGGGCCCGAATAATTCACCCCTCCACTTT. Translation: CASSAAGTGGPNNSPLHF.

The chain links TRBV27 to TRBJ2-7, with 10 bases identical to TRBD1. This CDR3 region has 14 residues. The germline CDR1 and CDR2 sequences are MNHEY and SMNVEV (reference sequence). V shed 5 bases and J 4 bases; nucleotides not matched to a gene: 5. The CDR3 DNA is TGTGCCAGCAGTGGACAGGGGGATAGGTACGAGCAGTACTTC. Protein sequence: CASSGQGDRYEQYF.

The chain recombines TRBV28 with TRBJ1-2, with D tentatively TRBD1 (5 bases). Trimming cost V 7 bases and J 4 bases, with 13 bases left between them. There are 13 residues in the CDR3. The V gene's germline CDR1 is MDHEN and CDR2 SYDVKM. The CDR3 loop reads CASTPGGGYGYTF. The CDR3 region has the DNA TGTGCCAGCACCCCGGGGGGGGGCTATGGCTACACCTTC.

This clone was seen a single time. The chain combines TRBV28 with TRBJ2-7, with D possibly TRBD1 on 6 matching bases. This CDR3 contains 16 residues. Trimming stripped 7 bases from V and 3 bases from J, with 22 bases between. Germline V CDR1 and CDR2: MDHEN, SYDVKM. The CDR3 nucleotides read TGTGCCAGCACCACCATTGATCCAGGGGTCCGCTACGAGCAGTACTTC. Protein: CASTTIDPGVRYEQYF.

This chain connects TRBV10-2 to TRBJ2-6; 7 bases match TRBD1. Trimming removed 3 bases from V and 0 bases from J; junction bases left unmatched: 5. The germline V gene has CDR1 WSHSY and CDR2 SAAADI. The CDR3 contains 17 residues. CDR3 sequence reads: CASSEITGVSGANVLTF. In DNA form, the CDR3 reads TGCGCCAGCAGTGAAATTACAGGGGTCTCTGGGGCCAACGTCCTGACTTTC.

The CDR3 reads CASSLDVGRGKGEQFF. CDR3 sequence (DNA): TGTGCCAGCAGCTTAGATGTTGGGCGGGGGAAGGGTGAGCAGTTCTTC. The genes are TRBV7-2 and TRBJ2-1; 7 bases match TRBD2. Germline assignment: CDR1 SGHTA and CDR2 FQGNSA. J was trimmed by 9 bases and V by 1 base; bases with no gene match: 12. The CDR3 sequence is 16 residues long.

The rearrangement links TRBV30 to TRBJ1-1; D possibly corresponds to TRBD1 (6 bases). CDR3 size: 13 residues. The V end lost 1 base, the J end lost 1 base, and 7 bases lay between the germline ends. Germline assignment: CDR1 GTSNPN and CDR2 SVGIG (reference sequence). The CDR3 loop is CAWSEQGNTEAFF. CDR3 bases: TGTGCCTGGAGTGAACAGGGGAACACTGAAGCTTTCTTT. The complete variable domain, with remaining parts taken from reference TRBV30 and TRBJ1-1, reads SQTIHQWPATLVQPVGSPLSLECTVEGTSNPNLYWYRQAAGRGLQLLFYSVGIGQISSEVPQNLSASRPQDRQFILSSKKLLLSDSGFYLCAWSEQGNTEAFFGQGTRLTVV.

This clone was seen once. As DNA, the CDR3 is TGTGCCAGCAGTTTATGGGCCTGGAACACTGAAGCTTTCTTT. Translating gives CASSLWAWNTEAFF. The chain uses TRBV27 and TRBJ1-1, with no clear D. The V and J ends lost 1 base and 1 base respectively, with 7 bases between them. CDR1 and CDR2 (germline): MNHEY, SMNVEV (reference sequence). The CDR3 is made up of 14 amino acids.

The chain uses TRBV11-2 and TRBJ2-7; 8 positions match TRBD1. V lost 7 bases to trimming and J lost 4 bases; unmatched junction nucleotides: 6. This CDR3 spans 13 amino acids. The germline gives CDR1 SGHAT, CDR2 FQNNGV. The CDR3 spells CASTRGQEYEQYF. In DNA form, the CDR3 reads TGTGCCAGCACCCGGGGACAGGAATACGAGCAGTACTTC.